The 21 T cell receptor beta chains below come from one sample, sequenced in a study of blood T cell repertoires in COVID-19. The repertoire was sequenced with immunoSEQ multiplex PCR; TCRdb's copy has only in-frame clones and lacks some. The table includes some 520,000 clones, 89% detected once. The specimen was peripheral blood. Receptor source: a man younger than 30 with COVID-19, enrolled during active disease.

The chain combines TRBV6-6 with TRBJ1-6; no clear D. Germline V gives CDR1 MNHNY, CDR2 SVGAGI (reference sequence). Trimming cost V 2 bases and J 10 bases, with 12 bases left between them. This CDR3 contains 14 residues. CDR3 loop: CASSYGGSSSPLHF. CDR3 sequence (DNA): TGTGCCAGCAGTTACGGTGGCAGTTCATCACCCCTCCACTTT.

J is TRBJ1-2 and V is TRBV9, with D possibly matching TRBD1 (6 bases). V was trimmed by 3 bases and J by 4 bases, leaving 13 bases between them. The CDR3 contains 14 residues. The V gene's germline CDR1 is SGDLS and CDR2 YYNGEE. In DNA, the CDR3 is TGTGCCAGCAGCGCCCAACAGGGATCCTATGGCTACACCTTC. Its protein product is CASSAQQGSYGYTF.

In DNA, the CDR3 is TGTGCCAGCAGCCAAGTCGGTTCACCCCTCCACTTT. It is translated as CASSQVGSPLHF. V gene TRBV4-2 combines with J gene TRBJ1-6; no clear D. Trimming pared 1 base from V and 9 bases from J, leaving 4 bases between. The CDR3 sequence is 12 residues long. Germline V lookup: CDR1 LGHNA, CDR2 YNFKEQ.

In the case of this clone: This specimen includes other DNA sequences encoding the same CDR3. DNA for the CDR3: TGCGCCAGCAGCTTGGGACAGAACACCGGGGAGCTGTTTTTT. It codes for CASSLGQNTGELFF. J is TRBJ2-2 and V is TRBV5-1; D not resolved. Per germline, CDR1 SGHRS and CDR2 YFSETQ. Trimming cost V 0 bases and J 1 base, with 4 bases left between them. The CDR3 spans 14 residues. Variable domain in full (rest from reference TRBV5-1 and TRBJ2-2): KAGVTQTPRYLIKTRGQQVTLSCSPISGHRSVSWYQQTPGQGLQFLFEYFSETQRNKGNFPGRFSGRQFSNSRSEMNVSTLELGDSALYLCASSLGQNTGELFFGEGSRLTVL.

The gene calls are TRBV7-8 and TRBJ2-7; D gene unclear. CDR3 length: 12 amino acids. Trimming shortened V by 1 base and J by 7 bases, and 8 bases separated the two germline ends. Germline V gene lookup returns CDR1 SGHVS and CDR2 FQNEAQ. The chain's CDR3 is CASSLGEWEQYF. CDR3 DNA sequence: TGTGCCAGCAGCTTAGGAGAGTGGGAGCAGTACTTC. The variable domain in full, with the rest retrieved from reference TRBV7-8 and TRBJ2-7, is GAGVSQSPRYKVAKRGQDVALRCDPISGHVSLFWYQQALGQGPEFLTYFQNEAQLDKSGLPSDRFFAERPEGSVSTLKIQRTQQEDSAVYLCASSLGEWEQYFGPGTRLTVT.

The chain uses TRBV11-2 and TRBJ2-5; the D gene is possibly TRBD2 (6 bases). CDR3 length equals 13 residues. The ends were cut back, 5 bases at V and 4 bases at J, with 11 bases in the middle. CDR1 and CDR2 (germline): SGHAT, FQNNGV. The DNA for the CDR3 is TGTGCCAGCAGCCCCGGGGACTTAGAGACCCAGTACTTC. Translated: CASSPGDLETQYF.

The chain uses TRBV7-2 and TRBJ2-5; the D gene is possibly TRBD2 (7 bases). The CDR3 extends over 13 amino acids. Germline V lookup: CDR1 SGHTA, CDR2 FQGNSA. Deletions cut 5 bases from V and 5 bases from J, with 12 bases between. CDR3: CASSRGGWETQYF. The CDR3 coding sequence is TGTGCCAGCAGCAGGGGGGGCTGGGAGACCCAGTACTTC.

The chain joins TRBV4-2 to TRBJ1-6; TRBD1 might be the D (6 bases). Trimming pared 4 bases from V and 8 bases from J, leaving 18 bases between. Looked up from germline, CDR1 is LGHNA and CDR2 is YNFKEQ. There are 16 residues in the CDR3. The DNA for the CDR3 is TGTGCCAGCAGCCTCCGGCTTGTGACAGGAGATTCACCCCTCCACTTT. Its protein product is CASSLRLVTGDSPLHF.

CDR3 nucleotides: TGTGCCAGCAGTGAAGTTCGAGGGGCAGGGGGGACTGAAGCTTTCTTT. The encoded protein is CASSEVRGAGGTEAFF. The chain carries TRBV6-1 and TRBJ1-1, with 7 bases lining up with TRBD1. The germline gives CDR1 MNHNS, CDR2 SASEGT. This CDR3 spans 16 amino acids. V gave up 1 base and J gave up 5 bases; unmatched junction bases: 10.

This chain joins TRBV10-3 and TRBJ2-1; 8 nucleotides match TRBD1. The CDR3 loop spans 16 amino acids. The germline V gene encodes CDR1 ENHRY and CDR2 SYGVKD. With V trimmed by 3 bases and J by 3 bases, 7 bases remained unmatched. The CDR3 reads CAISDDRGVRYNEQFF. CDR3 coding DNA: TGTGCCATCAGTGACGACAGGGGAGTTCGCTACAATGAGCAGTTCTTC.

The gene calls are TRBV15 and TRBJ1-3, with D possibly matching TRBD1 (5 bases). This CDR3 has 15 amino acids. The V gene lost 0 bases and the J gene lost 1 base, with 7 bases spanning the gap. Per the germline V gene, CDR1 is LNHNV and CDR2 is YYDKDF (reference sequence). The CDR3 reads CATSRDKGSGNTIYF. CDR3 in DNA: TGTGCCACCAGCAGAGATAAGGGGTCTGGAAACACCATATATTTT.

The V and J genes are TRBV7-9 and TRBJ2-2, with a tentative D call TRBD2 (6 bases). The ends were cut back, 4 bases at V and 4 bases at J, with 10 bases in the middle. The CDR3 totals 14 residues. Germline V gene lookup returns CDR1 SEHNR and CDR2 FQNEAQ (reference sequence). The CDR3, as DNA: TGTGCCAGCAGCTCAGGAGGGGCCACCGGGGAGCTGTTTTTT. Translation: CASSSGGATGELFF.

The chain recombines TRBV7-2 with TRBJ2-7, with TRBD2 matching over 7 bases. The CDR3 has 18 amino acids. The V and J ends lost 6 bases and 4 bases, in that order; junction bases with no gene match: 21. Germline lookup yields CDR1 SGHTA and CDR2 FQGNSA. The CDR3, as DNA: TGTGCCAGCAGTTTACGGACGTTCGGTGCGGGAGTTATATACGAGCAGTACTTC. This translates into CASSLRTFGAGVIYEQYF.

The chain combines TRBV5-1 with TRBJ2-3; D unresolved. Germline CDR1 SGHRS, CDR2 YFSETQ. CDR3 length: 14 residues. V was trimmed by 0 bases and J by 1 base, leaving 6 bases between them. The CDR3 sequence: CASSLDYRTDTQYF. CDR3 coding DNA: TGCGCCAGCAGCTTGGACTATCGCACAGATACGCAGTATTTT. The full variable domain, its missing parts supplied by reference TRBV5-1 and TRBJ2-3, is KAGVTQTPRYLIKTRGQQVTLSCSPISGHRSVSWYQQTPGQGLQFLFEYFSETQRNKGNFPGRFSGRQFSNSRSEMNVSTLELGDSALYLCASSLDYRTDTQYFGPGTRLTVL.

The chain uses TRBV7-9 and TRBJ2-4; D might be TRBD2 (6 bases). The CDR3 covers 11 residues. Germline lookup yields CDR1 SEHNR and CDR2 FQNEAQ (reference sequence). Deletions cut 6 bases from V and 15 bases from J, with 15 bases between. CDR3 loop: CASSWASEWYF. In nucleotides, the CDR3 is TGTGCCAGCAGTTGGGCTAGCGAGTGGTACTTC.

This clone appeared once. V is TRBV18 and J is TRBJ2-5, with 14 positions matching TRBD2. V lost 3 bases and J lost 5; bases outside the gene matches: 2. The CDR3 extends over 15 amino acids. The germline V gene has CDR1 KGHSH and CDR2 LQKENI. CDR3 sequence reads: CASSPGTSGGETQYF. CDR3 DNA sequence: TGTGCCAGCTCACCTGGGACTAGCGGGGGTGAGACCCAGTACTTC.

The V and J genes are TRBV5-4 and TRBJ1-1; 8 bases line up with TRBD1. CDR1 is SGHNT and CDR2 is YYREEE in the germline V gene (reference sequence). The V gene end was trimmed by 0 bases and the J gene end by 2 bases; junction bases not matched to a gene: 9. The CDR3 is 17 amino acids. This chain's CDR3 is CASSLAFGPGGNTEAFF. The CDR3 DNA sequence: TGTGCCAGCAGCTTGGCATTTGGTCCAGGGGGCAACACTGAAGCTTTCTTT.

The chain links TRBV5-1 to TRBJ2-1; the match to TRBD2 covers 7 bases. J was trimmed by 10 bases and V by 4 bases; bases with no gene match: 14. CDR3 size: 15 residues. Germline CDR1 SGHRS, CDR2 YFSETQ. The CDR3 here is CASSTGLNPDGEQFF. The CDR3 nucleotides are TGCGCCAGCAGCACGGGACTAAATCCAGATGGGGAGCAGTTCTTC.

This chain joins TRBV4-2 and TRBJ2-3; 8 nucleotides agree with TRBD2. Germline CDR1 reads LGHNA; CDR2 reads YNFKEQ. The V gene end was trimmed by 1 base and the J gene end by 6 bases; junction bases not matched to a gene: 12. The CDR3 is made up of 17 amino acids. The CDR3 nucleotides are TGTGCCAGCAGCCAAGGGGCGAGCGGGGGCCCGGTGGATACGCAGTATTTT. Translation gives CASSQGASGGPVDTQYF.

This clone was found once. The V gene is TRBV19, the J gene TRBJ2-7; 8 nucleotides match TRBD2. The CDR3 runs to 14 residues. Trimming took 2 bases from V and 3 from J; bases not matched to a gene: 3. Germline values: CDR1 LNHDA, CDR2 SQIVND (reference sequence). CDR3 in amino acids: CASSISSGSYEQYF. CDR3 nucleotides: TGTGCCAGTAGTATATCGAGCGGGAGCTACGAGCAGTACTTC.

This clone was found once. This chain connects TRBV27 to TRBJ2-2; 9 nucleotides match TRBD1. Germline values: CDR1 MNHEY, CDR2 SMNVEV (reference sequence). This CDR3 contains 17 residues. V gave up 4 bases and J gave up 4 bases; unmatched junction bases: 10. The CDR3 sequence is CASSWLRDRDPTGELFF. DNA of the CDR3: TGTGCCAGCAGTTGGTTGAGGGACAGGGACCCCACCGGGGAGCTGTTTTTT.